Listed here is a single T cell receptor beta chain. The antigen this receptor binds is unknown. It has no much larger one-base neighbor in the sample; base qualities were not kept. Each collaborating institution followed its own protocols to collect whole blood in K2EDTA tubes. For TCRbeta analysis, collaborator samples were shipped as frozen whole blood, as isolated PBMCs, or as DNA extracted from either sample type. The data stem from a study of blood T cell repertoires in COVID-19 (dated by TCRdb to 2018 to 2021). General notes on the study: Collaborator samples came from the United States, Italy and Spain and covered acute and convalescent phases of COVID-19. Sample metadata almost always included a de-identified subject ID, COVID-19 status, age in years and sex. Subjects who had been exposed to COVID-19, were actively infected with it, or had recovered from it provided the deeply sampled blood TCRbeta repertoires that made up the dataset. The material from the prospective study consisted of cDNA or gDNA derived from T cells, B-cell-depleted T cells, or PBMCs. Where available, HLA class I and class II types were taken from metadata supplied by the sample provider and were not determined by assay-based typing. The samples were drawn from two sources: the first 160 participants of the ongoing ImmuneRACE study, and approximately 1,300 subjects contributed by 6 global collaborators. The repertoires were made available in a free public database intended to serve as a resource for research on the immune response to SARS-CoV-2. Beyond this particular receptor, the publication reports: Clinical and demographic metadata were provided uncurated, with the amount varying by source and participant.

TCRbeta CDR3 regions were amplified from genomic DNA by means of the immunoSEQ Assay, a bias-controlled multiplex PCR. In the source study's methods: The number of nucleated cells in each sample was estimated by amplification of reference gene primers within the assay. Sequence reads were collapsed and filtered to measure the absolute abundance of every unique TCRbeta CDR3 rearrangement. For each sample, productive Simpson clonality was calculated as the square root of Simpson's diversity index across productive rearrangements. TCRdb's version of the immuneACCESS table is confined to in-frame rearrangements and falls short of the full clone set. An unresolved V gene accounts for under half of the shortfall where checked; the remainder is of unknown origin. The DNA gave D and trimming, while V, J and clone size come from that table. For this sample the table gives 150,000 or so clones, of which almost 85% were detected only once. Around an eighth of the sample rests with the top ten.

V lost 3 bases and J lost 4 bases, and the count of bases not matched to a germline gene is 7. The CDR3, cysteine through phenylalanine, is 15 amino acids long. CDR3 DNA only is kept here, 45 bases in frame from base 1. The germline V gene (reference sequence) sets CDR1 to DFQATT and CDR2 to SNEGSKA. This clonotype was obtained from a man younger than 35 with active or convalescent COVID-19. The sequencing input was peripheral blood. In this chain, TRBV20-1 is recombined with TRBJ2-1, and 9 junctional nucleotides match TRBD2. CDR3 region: CSASFGREGYNEQFF. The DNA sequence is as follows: TGCAGTGCTAGTTTCGGGCGGGAGGGGTACAATGAGCAGTTCTTC.